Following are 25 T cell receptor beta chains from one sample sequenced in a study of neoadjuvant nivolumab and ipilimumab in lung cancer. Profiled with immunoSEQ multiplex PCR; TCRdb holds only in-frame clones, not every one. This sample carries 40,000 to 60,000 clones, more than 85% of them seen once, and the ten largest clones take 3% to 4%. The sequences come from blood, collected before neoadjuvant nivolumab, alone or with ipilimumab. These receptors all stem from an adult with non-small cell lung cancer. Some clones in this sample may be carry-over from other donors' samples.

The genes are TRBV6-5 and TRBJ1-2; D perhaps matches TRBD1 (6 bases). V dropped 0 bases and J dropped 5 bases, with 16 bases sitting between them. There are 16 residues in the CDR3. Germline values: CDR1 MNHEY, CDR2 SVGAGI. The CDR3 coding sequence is TGTGCCAGCAGTTACTCGATAGGCAGGGGAGGTTATGGCTACACCTTC. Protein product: CASSYSIGRGGYGYTF.

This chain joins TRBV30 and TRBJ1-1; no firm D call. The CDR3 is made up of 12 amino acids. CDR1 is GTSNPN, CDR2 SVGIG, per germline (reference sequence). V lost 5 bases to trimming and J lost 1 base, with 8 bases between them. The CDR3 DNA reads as TGTGCCTGGGGGCAGGCGAACACTGAAGCTTTCTTT. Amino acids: CAWGQANTEAFF.

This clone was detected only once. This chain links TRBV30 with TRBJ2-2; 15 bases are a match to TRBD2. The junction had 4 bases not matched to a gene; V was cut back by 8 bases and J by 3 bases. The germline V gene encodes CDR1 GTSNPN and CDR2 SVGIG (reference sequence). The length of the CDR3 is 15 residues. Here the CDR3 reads CAGGLAGGYTGELFF. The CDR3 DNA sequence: TGTGCCGGGGGACTAGCGGGAGGATACACCGGGGAGCTGTTTTTT.

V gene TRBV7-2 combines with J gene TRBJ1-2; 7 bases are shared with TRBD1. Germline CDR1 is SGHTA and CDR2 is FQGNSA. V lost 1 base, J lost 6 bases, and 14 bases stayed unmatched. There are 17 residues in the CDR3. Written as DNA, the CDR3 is TGTGCCAGCAGCTTAGTCCTCGACAGGGCGTTGATGGATGGCTACACCTTC. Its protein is CASSLVLDRALMDGYTF.

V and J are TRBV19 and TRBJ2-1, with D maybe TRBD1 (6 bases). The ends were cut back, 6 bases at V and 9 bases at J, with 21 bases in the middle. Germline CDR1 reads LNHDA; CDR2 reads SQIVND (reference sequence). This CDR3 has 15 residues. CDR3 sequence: CASRSQGKGFGEQFF. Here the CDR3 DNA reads TGTGCCAGTAGGAGCCAGGGGAAGGGGTTTGGTGAGCAGTTCTTC.

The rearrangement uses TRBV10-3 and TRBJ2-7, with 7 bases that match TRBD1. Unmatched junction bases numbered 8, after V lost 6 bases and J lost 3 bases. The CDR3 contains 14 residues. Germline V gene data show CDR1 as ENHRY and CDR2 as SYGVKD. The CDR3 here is CAISQTGKNYEQYF. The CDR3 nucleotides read TGTGCCATCAGCCAGACAGGGAAAAACTACGAGCAGTACTTC.

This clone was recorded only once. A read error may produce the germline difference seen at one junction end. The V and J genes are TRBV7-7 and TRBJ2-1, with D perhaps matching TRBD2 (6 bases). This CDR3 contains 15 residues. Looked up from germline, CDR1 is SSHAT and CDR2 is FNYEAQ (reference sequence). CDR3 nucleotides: TGTGCTAGCAGCTTAGCGGAGGGGTTCTACAATGAGCAGTTCTTC. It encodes CASSLAEGFYNEQFF.

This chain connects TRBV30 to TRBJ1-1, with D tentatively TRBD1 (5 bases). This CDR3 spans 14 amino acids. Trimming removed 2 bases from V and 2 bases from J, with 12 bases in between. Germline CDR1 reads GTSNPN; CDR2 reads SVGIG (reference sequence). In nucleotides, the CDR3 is TGTGCCTGGAGTTACGGGGGAAGTAACACTGAAGCTTTCTTT. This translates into CAWSYGGSNTEAFF.

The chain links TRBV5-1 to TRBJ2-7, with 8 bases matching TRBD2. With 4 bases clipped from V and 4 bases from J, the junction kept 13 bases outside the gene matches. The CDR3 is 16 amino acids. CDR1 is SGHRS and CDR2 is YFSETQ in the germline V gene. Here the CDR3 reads CASSAGGASGHYEQYF. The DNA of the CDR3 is TGCGCCAGCAGCGCCGGCGGGGCTAGCGGGCATTACGAGCAGTACTTC. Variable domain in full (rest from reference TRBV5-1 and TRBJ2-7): KAGVTQTPRYLIKTRGQQVTLSCSPISGHRSVSWYQQTPGQGLQFLFEYFSETQRNKGNFPGRFSGRQFSNSRSEMNVSTLELGDSALYLCASSAGGASGHYEQYFGPGTRLTVT.

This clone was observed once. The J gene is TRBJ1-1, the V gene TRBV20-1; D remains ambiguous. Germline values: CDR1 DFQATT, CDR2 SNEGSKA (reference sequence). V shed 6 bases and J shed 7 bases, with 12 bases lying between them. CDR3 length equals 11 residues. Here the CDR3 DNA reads TGCAGTGCCGGGGAAACATTTGAAGCTTTCTTT. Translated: CSAGETFEAFF.

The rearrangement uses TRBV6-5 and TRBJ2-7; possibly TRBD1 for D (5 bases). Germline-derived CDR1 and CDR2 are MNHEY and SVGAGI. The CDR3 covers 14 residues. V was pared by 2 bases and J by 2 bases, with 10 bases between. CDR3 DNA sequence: TGTGCCAGCAGTTACCCAGACAGTCCCTACGAGCAGTACTTC. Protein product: CASSYPDSPYEQYF.

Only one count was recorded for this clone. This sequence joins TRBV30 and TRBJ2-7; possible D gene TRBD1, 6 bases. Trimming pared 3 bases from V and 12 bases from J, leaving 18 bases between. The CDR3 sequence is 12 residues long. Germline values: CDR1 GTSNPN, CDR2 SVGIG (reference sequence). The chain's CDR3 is CAWSSQGRAPYF. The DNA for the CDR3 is TGTGCCTGGAGCTCACAGGGCCGGGCCCCGTACTTC.

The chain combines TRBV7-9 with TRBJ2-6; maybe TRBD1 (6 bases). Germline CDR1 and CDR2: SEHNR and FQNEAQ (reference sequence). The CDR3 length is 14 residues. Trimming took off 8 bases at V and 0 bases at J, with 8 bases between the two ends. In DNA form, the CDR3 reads TGTGCCAGCGAGGGGGACTCTGGGGCCAACGTCCTGACTTTC. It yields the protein CASEGDSGANVLTF. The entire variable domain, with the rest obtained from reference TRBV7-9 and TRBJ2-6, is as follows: DTGVSQNPRHKITKRGQNVTFRCDPISEHNRLYWYRQTLGQGPEFLTYFQNEAQLEKSRLLSDRFSAERPKGSFSTLEIQRTEQGDSAMYLCASEGDSGANVLTFGAGSRLTVL.

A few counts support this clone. CDR3 residues: CASSQLGGRKETQYF. In DNA form, the CDR3 reads TGTGCCAGCAGCCAACTAGGGGGGAGGAAAGAGACCCAGTACTTC. The rearrangement joins TRBV7-9 to TRBJ2-5; tentatively, D is TRBD1 or TRBD2 (6 bases each). The CDR3 is made up of 15 amino acids. Trimming cost V 5 bases and J 3 bases, with 16 bases left between them. Per germline, CDR1 SEHNR and CDR2 FQNEAQ (reference sequence).

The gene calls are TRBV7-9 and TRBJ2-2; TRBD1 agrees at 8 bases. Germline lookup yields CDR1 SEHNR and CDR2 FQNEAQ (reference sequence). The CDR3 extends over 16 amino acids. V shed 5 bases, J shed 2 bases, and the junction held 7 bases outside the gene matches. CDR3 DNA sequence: TGTGCCAGCAGCCCCGGACAGGGCAGAAACACCGGGGAGCTGTTTTTT. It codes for CASSPGQGRNTGELFF. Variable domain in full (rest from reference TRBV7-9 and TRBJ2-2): DTGVSQNPRHKITKRGQNVTFRCDPISEHNRLYWYRQTLGQGPEFLTYFQNEAQLEKSRLLSDRFSAERPKGSFSTLEIQRTEQGDSAMYLCASSPGQGRNTGELFFGEGSRLTVL.

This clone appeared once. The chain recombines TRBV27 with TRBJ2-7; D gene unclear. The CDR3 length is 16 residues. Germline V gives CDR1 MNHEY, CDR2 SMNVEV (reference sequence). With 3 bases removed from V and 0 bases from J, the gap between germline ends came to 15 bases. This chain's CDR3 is CASSLAPLRFSYEQYF. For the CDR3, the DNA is TGTGCCAGCAGTTTGGCGCCGTTGCGGTTCTCCTACGAGCAGTACTTC.

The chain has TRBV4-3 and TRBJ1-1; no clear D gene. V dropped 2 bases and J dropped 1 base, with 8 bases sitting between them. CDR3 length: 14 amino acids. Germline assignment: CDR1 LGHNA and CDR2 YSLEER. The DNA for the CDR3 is TGCGCCAGCAGCCAACCAACGGGGAACACTGAAGCTTTCTTT. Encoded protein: CASSQPTGNTEAFF.

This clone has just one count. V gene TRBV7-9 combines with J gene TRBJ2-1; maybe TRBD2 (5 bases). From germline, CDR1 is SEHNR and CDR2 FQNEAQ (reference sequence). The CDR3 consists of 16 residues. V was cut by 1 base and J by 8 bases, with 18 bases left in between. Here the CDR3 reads CASSLVVRLSGDEQFF. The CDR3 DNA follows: TGTGCCAGCAGCTTAGTTGTCAGACTATCCGGTGATGAGCAGTTCTTC.

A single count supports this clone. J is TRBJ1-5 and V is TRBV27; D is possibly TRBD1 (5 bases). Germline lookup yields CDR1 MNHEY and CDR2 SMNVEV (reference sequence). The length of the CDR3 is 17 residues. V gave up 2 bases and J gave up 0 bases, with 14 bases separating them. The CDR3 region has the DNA TGTGCCAGCAGTTTAGTGGGGGGAGGAATTAGCAATCAGCCCCAGCATTTT. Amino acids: CASSLVGGGISNQPQHF.

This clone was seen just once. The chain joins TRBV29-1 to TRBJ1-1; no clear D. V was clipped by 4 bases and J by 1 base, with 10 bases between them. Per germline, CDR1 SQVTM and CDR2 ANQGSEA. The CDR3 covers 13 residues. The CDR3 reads CSVAPVGNTEAFF. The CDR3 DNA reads TGCAGCGTTGCGCCGGTCGGGAACACTGAAGCTTTCTTT.

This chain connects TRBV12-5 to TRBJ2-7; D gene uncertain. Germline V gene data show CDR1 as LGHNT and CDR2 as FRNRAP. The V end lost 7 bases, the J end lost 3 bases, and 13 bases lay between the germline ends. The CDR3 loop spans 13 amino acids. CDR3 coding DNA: TGTGCTAGTGTCCTGGGGTTGCTCTACGAGCAGTACTTC. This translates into CASVLGLLYEQYF.

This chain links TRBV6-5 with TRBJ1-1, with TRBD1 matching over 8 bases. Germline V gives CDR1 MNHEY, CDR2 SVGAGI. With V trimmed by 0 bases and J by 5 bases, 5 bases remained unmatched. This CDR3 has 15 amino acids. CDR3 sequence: CASSYSWTGKTEAFF. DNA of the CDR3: TGTGCCAGCAGTTACTCCTGGACAGGGAAAACTGAAGCTTTCTTT.

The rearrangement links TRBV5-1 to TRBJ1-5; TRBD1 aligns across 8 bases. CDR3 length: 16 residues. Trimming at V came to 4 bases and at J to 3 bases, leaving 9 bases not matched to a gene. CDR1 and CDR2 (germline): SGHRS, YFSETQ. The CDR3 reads CASSPGQGRINQPQHF. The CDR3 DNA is TGCGCCAGCAGCCCCGGACAGGGCCGAATCAATCAGCCCCAGCATTTT.

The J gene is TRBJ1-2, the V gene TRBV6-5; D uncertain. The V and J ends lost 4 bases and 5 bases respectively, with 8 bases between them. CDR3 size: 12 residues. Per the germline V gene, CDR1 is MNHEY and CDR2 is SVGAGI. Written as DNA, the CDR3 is TGTGCCAGCAGTTTCCCCGGGTATGGCTACACCTTC. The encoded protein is CASSFPGYGYTF.

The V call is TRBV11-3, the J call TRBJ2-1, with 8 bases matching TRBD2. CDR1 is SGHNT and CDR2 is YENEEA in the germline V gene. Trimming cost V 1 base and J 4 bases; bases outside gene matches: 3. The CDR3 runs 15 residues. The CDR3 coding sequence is TGTGCCAGCAGCTTAGCAGCGGGAGCTTACAATGAGCAGTTCTTC. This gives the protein CASSLAAGAYNEQFF.